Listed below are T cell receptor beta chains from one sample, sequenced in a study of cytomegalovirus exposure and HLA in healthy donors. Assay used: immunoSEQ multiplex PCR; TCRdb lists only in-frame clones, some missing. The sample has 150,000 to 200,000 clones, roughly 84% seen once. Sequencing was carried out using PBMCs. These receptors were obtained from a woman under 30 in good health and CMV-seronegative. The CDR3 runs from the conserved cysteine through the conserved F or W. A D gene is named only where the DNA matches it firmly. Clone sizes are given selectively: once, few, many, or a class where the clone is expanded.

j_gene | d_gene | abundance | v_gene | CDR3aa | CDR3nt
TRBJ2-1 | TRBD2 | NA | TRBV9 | CASSGGLAGVEGQFF | TGTGCCAGCAGCGGGGGACTAGCGGGGGTAGAGGGGCAGTTCTTC
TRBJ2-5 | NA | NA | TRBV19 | CASIGQNQETQYF | TGTGCCAGTATTGGGCAGAACCAAGAGACCCAGTACTTC
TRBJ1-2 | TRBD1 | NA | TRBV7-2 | CASSLMGKGANYGYTF | TGTGCCAGCAGCTTAATGGGGAAGGGGGCGAACTATGGCTACACCTTC
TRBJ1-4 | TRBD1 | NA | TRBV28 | CASSLVGTGNEKLFF | TGTGCCAGCAGTTTAGTGGGGACAGGAAATGAAAAACTGTTTTTT
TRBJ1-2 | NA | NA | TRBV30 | CAWTYNQGRGYTF | TGTGCCTGGACGTATAACCAGGGGCGGGGCTACACCTTC
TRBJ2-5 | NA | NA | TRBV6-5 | CASSYSRQGGTQYF | TGTGCCAGCAGTTACTCGCGCCAGGGGGGGACCCAGTACTTC
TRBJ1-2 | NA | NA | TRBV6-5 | CASSYPRGGDYGYTF | TGTGCCAGCAGTTACCCCAGGGGTGGTGACTATGGCTACACCTTC
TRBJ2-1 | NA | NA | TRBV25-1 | CASSVPGHNEQFF | TGTGCCAGCAGTGTACCAGGGCACAATGAGCAGTTCTTC
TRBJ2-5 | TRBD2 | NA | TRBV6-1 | CASSWTSGETQYF | TGTGCCAGCAGTTGGACTAGCGGGGAGACCCAGTACTTC
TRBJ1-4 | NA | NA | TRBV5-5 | CASSPDAGRDNEKLFF | TGTGCCAGCAGCCCGGACGCGGGGAGGGATAATGAAAAACTGTTTTTT
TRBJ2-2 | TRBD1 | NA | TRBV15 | CATSTPWGDRGTGELFF | TGTGCCACCAGCACCCCATGGGGAGACAGGGGGACCGGGGAGCTGTTTTTT
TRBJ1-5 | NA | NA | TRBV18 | CASSPGGGQQPQHF | TGTGCCAGCTCCCCCGGGGGGGGCCAACAGCCCCAGCATTTT
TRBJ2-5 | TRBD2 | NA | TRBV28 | CASSLTGLADQETQYF | TGTGCCAGCAGTTTAACGGGACTAGCGGACCAAGAGACCCAGTACTTC
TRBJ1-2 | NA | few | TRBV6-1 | CASRGPPDYGYTF | TGTGCCAGCAGGGGGCCCCCGGACTATGGCTACACCTTC
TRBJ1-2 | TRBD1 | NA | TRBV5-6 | CASSIGQGDGYTF | TGTGCCAGCAGCATTGGACAGGGGGATGGCTACACCTTC
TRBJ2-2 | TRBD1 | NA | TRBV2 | CASSTTGPPGELFF | TGTGCCAGCAGTACGACAGGGCCCCCCGGGGAGCTGTTTTTT
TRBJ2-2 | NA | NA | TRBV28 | CASRTGNTGELFF | TGTGCCAGCAGAACAGGGAACACCGGGGAGCTGTTTTTT
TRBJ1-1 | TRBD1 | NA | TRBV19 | CASSMGQGWTEAFF | TGTGCCAGTAGTATGGGACAGGGGTGGACTGAAGCTTTCTTT
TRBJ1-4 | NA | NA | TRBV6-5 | CASRSWLNEKLFF | TGTGCCAGCCGCTCCTGGCTTAACGAAAAACTGTTTTTT
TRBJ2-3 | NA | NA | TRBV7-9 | CSSSSGGRASGTDTQYF | TGTTCCAGCAGCAGTGGGGGACGGGCTAGCGGCACAGATACGCAGTATTTT
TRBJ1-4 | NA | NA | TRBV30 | CAWSVGGGGKLFF | TGTGCCTGGAGTGTTGGGGGCGGTGGAAAACTGTTTTTT
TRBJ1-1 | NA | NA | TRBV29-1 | CSVEAGQYLEAFF | TGCAGCGTTGAGGCAGGACAGTACCTTGAAGCTTTCTTT
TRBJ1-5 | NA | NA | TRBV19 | CASSILGEGVNQPQHF | TGTGCCAGTAGTATATTAGGGGAAGGGGTGAATCAGCCCCAGCATTTT
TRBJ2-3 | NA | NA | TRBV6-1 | CASSATGRITDTQYF | TGTGCCAGCAGTGCCACAGGCCGTATCACAGATACGCAGTATTTT
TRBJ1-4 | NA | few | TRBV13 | CASSLRTAGEKLFF | TGTGCCAGCAGCTTAAGAACGGCAGGGGAAAAACTGTTTTTT
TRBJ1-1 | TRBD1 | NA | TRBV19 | CASSIGRTGGRYTEAFF | TGTGCCAGTAGTATCGGGCGGACAGGGGGAAGGTACACTGAAGCTTTCTTT
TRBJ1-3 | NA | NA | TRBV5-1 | CASREGNYGNTIYF | TGCGCCAGCAGGGAGGGAAACTATGGAAACACCATATATTTT
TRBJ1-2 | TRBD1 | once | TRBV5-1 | CASSLDPPGQGFWGYTF | TGCGCCAGCAGCCTCGACCCGCCGGGACAGGGGTTTTGGGGCTACACCTTC
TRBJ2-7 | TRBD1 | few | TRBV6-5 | CASRGGQGSYEQYF | TGTGCCAGCAGGGGGGGACAGGGTAGTTACGAGCAGTACTTC
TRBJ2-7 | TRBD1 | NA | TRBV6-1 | CASSPTGTGAYEQYF | TGTGCCAGCAGTCCTACCGGGACAGGGGCCTACGAGCAGTACTTC
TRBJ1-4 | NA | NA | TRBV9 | CASSVDGSLGGKLFF | TGTGCCAGCAGCGTAGATGGCAGCTTAGGGGGAAAACTGTTTTTT
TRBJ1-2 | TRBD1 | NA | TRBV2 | CASRRDSLYGYTF | TGTGCCAGCCGCAGGGACAGCCTCTATGGCTACACCTTC
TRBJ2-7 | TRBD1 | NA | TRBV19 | CATTTGPTTYEQYF | TGTGCCACCACGACAGGGCCTACTACCTACGAGCAGTACTTC